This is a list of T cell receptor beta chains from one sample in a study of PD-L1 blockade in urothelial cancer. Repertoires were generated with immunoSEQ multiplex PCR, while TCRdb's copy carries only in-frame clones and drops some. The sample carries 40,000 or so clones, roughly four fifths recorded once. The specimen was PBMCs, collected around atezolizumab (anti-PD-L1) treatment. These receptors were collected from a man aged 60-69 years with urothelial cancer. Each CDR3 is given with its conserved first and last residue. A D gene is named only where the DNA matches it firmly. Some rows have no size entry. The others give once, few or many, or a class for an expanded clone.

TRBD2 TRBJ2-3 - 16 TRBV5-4 TGTGCCAGCAGCTTGATCGACGGGGGGAACACAGATACGCAGTATTTT CASSLIDGGNTDTQYF
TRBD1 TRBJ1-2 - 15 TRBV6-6 TGTGCCAGCAGTCTCTCCGGACAGGGTACCTATGGCTACACCTTC CASSLSGQGTYGYTF
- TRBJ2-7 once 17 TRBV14 TGTGCCAGCAGCCAAGATTGGGGTATAATAGGGGTCGAGGAGCAGTACTTC CASSQDWGIIGVEEQYF
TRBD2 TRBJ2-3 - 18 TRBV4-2 TGTGCCAGCAGCCTTCCGGGACTAGCGGGGCTCAGCACAGATACGCAGTATTTT CASSLPGLAGLSTDTQYF
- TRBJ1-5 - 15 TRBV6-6 TGTGCCAGCAGTTACTCAGAGCTTAGCAATCAGCCCCAGCATTTT CASSYSELSNQPQHF
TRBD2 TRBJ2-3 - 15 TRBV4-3 TGCGCCAGCAGCCAAGATTCCCGGGGGGGAGATACGCAGTATTTT CASSQDSRGGDTQYF
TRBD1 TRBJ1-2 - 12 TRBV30 TGTGCCTGGAGTCGACAGGGCTATGGCTACACCTTC CAWSRQGYGYTF
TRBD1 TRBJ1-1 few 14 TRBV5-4 TGTGCCAGCAGGAAGGACAGGGCAAACACTGAAGCTTTCTTT CASRKDRANTEAFF
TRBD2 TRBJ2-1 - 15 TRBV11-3 TGTGCCAGCAGCTTAGATGTAGCGGGATACAATGAGCAGTTCTTC CASSLDVAGYNEQFF
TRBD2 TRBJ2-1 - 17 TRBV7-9 TGTGCCAGCAGCTTAGGAGGCTTAGCGGGGATCTACAATGAGCAGTTCTTC CASSLGGLAGIYNEQFF
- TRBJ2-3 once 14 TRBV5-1 TGCGCCAGCAGCTTTGGGCAGGGTGGAGATACGCAGTATTTT CASSFGQGGDTQYF
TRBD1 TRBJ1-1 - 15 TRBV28 TGTGCCAGCAGGAGAGTACTCACAGGGGGCACTGAAGCTTTCTTT CASRRVLTGGTEAFF
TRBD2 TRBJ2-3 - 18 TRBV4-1 TGCGCCAGCAGCCGCCTACCAAATTGGCGGGAGTTCGCAGATACGCAGTATTTT CASSRLPNWREFADTQYF
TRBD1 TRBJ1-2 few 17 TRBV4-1 TGCGCCAGCAGCCCTACTCAGCGGGACAGGGGGTTCTATGGCTACACCTTC CASSPTQRDRGFYGYTF
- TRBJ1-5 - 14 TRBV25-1 TGTGCCAGCAGTGGAGCGGAGTGGAATCAGCCCCAGCATTTT CASSGAEWNQPQHF
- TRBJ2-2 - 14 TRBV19 TGTGCCAGCCAGGGGTCAGGAGACACCGGGGAGCTGTTTTTT CASQGSGDTGELFF
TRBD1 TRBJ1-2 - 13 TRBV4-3 TGCGCCAGCAGCCCCGGGACAGGGTGGGGCTACACCTTC CASSPGTGWGYTF
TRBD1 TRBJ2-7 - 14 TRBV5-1 TGCGCCACCTACGCGGGGACAGGGGGATACGAGCAGTACTTC CATYAGTGGYEQYF
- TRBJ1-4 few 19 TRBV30 TGTGCCTGGAGTGTTCTGGGGGCTCCTAAGCCGGAGGTTGATGAAAAACTGTTTTTT CAWSVLGAPKPEVDEKLFF
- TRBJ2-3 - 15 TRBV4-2 TGTGCCAGCAGCCAAGAATTTAGTAGCACAGATACGCAGTATTTT CASSQEFSSTDTQYF
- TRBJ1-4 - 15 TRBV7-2 TGTGCCAGCAGCTTAGCAGGGGCATGGAATGAAAAACTGTTTTTT CASSLAGAWNEKLFF
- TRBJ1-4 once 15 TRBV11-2 TGTGCCAGCAGCTTCGGTTGGCAGGGGACTGAAAAACTGTTTTTT CASSFGWQGTEKLFF
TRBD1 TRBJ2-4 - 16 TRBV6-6 TGTGCCAGCAGTTACACGGGGACAGGGCCTAAAAACATTCAGTACTTC CASSYTGTGPKNIQYF
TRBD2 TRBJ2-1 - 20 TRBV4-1 TGCGCCAGCAGCCAAGGGGAGGGGGGACTAGCGGGGTCGCGAGGCGATGAGCAGTTCTTC CASSQGEGGLAGSRGDEQFF
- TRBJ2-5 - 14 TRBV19 TGTGCCAGTAGTATATTGGGGGGGCGAGAGACCCAGTACTTC CASSILGGRETQYF
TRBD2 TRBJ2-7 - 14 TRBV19 TGTGCCAGTAGTCCAGCGGGAGGGAGGGCGGAGCAGTACTTC CASSPAGGRAEQYF
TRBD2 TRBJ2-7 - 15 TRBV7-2 TGTGCCAGCAGCTTTACTAGCGGGGGGGCCGGAGAGCAGTACTTC CASSFTSGGAGEQYF
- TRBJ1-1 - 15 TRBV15 TGTGCCACCAGCAGAGAGGGAGTATTAGGCACTGAAGCTTTCTTT CATSREGVLGTEAFF
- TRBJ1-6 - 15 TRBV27 TGTGCCAGCAGTTTATGGGCAGAGTATAATTCACCCCTCCACTTT CASSLWAEYNSPLHF
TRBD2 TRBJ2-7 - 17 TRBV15 TGTGCCACCAGCAGAGTGACCGGGGCGGGGGGATATTACGAGCAGTACTTC CATSRVTGAGGYYEQYF
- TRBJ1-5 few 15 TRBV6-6 TGTGCCAGCAGCCCCGGGGGAGGCTCGGGGCAGCCCCAGCATTTT CASSPGGGSGQPQHF
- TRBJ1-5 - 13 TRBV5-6 TGTGCCAGCACCCTGGGGGGTCTGGGGCCCCAGCATTTT CASTLGGLGPQHF
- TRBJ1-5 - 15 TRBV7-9 TGTGCCAGCAGCTTAAGTGACACAGGCAATCAGCCCCAGCATTTT CASSLSDTGNQPQHF
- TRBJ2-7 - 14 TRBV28 TGTGCCAGCACCGACAGCCGCCGCCCCTACGAGCAGTACTTC CASTDSRRPYEQYF
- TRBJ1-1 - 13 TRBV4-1 TGCGCCAGCAGCCAAGATCCGAGGACTGAAGCTTTCTTT CASSQDPRTEAFF
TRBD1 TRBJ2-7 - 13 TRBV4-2 TGTGCCAGCAGCCGCACGACAGGGGACGGGCAGTACTTC CASSRTTGDGQYF
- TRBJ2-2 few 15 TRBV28 TGTGCCAGCAGTTTCCCCAGGGGGAACACCGGGGAGCTGTTTTTT CASSFPRGNTGELFF
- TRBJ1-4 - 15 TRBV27 TGTGCCAGCAGTTTGTGGGGCGTGGGAAATGAAAAACTGTTTTTT CASSLWGVGNEKLFF
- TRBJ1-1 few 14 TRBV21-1 TGTGCCAGCGTCAGGGACAGTACGAACACTGAAGCTTTCTTT CASVRDSTNTEAFF
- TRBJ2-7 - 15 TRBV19 TGTGCCAGTAGTAACAGGGATGGGAGCCGGCACGAGCAGTACTTC CASSNRDGSRHEQYF
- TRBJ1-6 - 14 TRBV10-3 TGTGCCATCAGTGAGCCGTACAGCAATTCACCCCTCCACTTT CAISEPYSNSPLHF
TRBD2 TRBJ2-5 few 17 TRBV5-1 TGCGCCAGCAGCTTGGCCGGGCGGGGGGGCTGGCAAGAGACCCAGTACTTC CASSLAGRGGWQETQYF
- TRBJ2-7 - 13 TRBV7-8 TGTGCCAGCAGCCCTACTAACGTCCCCGAGCAGTACTTC CASSPTNVPEQYF
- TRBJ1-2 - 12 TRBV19 TGTGCCAGTAGTACAACAGGGAGCGGCTACACCTTC CASSTTGSGYTF
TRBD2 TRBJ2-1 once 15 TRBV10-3 TGTGCCATCAGGGGAGGAGCGGGGGGTTCCAATGAGCAGTTCTTC CAIRGGAGGSNEQFF
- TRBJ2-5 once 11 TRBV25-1 TGTGCCACCGGACTATCCGAGACCCAGTACTTC CATGLSETQYF
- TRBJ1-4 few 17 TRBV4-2 TGTGCCAGCAGCCAAGAAATTTCGGCAGGCTTTAATGAAAAACTGTTTTTT CASSQEISAGFNEKLFF